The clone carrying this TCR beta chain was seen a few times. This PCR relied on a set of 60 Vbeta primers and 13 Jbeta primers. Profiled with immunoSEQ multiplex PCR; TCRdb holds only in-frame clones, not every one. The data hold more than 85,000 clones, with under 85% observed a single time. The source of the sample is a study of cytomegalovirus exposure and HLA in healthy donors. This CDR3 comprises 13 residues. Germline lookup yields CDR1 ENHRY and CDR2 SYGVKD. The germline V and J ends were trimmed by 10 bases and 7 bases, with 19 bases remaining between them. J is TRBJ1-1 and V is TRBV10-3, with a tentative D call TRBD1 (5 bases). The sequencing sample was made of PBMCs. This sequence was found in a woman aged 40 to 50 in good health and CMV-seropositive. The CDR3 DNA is TGTGCCACTACCTCGGGGGGGGAGGATGAAGCTTTCTTT. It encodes CATTSGGEDEAFF.